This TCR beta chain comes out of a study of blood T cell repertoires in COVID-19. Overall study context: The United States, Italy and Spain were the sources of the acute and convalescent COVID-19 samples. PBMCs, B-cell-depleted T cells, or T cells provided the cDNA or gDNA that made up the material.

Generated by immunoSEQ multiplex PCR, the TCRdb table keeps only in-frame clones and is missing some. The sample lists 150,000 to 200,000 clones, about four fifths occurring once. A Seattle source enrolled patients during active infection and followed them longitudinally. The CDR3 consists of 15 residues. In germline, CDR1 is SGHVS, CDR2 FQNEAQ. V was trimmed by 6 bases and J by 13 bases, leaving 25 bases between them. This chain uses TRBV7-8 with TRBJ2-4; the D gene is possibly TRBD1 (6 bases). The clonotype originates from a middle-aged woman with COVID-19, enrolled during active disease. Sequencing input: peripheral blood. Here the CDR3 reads CASSSVIPGQGPQYF. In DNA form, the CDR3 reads TGTGCCAGCAGTTCAGTTATTCCGGGACAAGGCCCGCAGTACTTC.